These T cell receptor beta chains were read from a single sample in a study of blood T cell repertoires in COVID-19. Only in-frame clones appear in the TCRdb table, and some are missing; sequencing was by immunoSEQ multiplex PCR. The table lists about 260,000 clones, around nine tenths of them singletons. The specimen sequenced was peripheral blood. The receptors come from a man aged 35-49 years who had recovered from COVID-19. Each CDR3 is given without its conserved first and last residue.

>TRBV27|TRBJ1-1
ASSLRQEPRRAF
>TRBV9|TRBJ2-4
ASSVGQRDLLAKNIQY
>TRBV4-1|TRBJ1-6
ASSQEGPGSSYNSPLH
>TRBV12-3/TRBV12-4|TRBJ1-4
ASSLGGGEKLF
>TRBV14|TRBJ2-2
ASSLGGGELF
>TRBV3-1/TRBV3-2|TRBJ2-3
ASSQVPGLGTDTQY
>TRBV6-2/TRBV6-3|TRBJ2-7
ASSYSTSYEQY
>TRBV27|TRBJ1-2
ASSRQLTGIVYGYT
>TRBV6-5|TRBJ2-7
ASSYAGTSGYEQY
>TRBV5-1|TRBJ2-3
ASGTPDTDTQY
>TRBV15|TRBJ2-1
ATSRDLPGLAGDPEQF
>TRBV20-1|TRBJ1-1
SGTGAGGAF
>TRBV7-2|TRBJ1-5
ASSPRGGQPQH
>TRBV6-5|TRBJ1-1
ASSFGTADTEAF
>TRBV6-2/TRBV6-3|TRBJ1-2
ATSPQGTYGYT
>TRBV13|TRBJ2-4
ASSRLGTSGDLAKNIQY
>TRBV6-5|TRBJ1-1
ASSYPGANTEAF
>TRBV27|TRBJ2-5
ASSSSPGLAGIQETQY
>TRBV6-2/TRBV6-3|TRBJ2-7
ASSLLAGGGEQY
>TRBV3-1/TRBV3-2|TRBJ1-1
ASSQEQGPTEAF
>TRBV29-1|TRBJ2-3
SVLAIADTQY
>TRBV19|TRBJ1-5
ASRGQGAPGQPQH
>TRBV5-1|TRBJ2-1
ASSWTDRDRGIHEQF
>TRBV2|TRBJ2-5
ASSESGREGETQY
>TRBV5-1|TRBJ2-1
ASSSPGLAGGPPQGNEQF
>TRBV7-9|TRBJ2-7
ASSLAGGPRYEQY
>TRBV18|TRBJ1-5
ASSPLGGEPQH
>TRBV7-2|TRBJ2-1
ASSLERGTRYNEQF
>TRBV4-3|TRBJ2-7
ASSQDLMGLSSYEQY
>TRBV7-2|TRBJ2-1
ASSPGLGYNEQF
>TRBV4-1|TRBJ1-2
ASSQDQRPYGYT
>TRBV9|TRBJ2-5
ASSGLAGGPTQY
>TRBV5-1|TRBJ2-1
ASSFGTQGARNEQF
>TRBV6-2/TRBV6-3|TRBJ1-5
ASSPLGTGRGQPQH
>TRBV21-1|TRBJ1-6
ASSRDGQGINSPLH
>TRBV27|TRBJ2-5
ASSPGLAATQY
>TRBV29-1|TRBJ2-7
SVSGRASHEQY
>TRBV6-1|TRBJ1-2
ASSEVRIGGYT
>TRBV9|TRBJ2-3
ASSARNREADTQY
>TRBV15|TRBJ2-7
ATSSLAGEQY